A selection of T cell receptor beta chains follows, all from one sample in a study of shared clonotypes between healthy human individuals. This table comes from immunoSEQ multiplex PCR, and its TCRdb copy is limited to in-frame clones, with some not included. Counted here are some 1,100,000 clones, around 78% occurring once; the ten biggest clones make up about 0.52%. Sequences were obtained from memory CD4+ T cells from PBMCs. The receptors were sampled from a man aged 18-30 years in good health. Some clones in this sample may be carry-over from other donors' samples. Both conserved end residues are part of each CDR3. The D gene is left open where the match is weak. Size values are once, few and many counts, or a class for expanded clones, and some rows have none.

clone size	D gene	V gene	J gene	CDR3 DNA	CDR3 protein
NA	NA	TRBV28	TRBJ2-1	TGTGCCAGCAGGGACTCAAGAACCAACTCCTACAATGAGCAGTTCTTC	CASRDSRTNSYNEQFF
NA	TRBD1	TRBV10-3	TRBJ2-7	TGTGCCATCAGTGACGGGACAGGGAGAATCAACGAGCAGTACTTC	CAISDGTGRINEQYF
NA	TRBD2	TRBV7-2	TRBJ2-1	TGTGCCAGCAGCTCGTACGTGGGAGGGCTCAATGAGCAGTTCTTC	CASSSYVGGLNEQFF
NA	TRBD2	TRBV7-2	TRBJ2-3	TGTGCCAGCAGCTTAGTAGGACTAGCGGTAGATACGCAGTATTTT	CASSLVGLAVDTQYF
NA	NA	TRBV19	TRBJ1-5	TGTGCCAGTAGTATAGTGGGTGACAGCAATCAGCCCCAGCATTTT	CASSIVGDSNQPQHF
NA	NA	TRBV5-1	TRBJ1-3	TGCGCCAGCAGCGCCAATCCTGGAAACACCATATATTTT	CASSANPGNTIYF
once	TRBD1	TRBV9	TRBJ1-5	TGTGCCAGCAGCCCCAGGGGGGACCCCAATAGTCAGCCCCAGCATTTT	CASSPRGDPNSQPQHF
NA	TRBD2	TRBV18	TRBJ2-2	TGTGCCAGCTCCTACTCGGGAGGGAACACCGGGGAGCTGTTTTTT	CASSYSGGNTGELFF
few	NA	TRBV7-9	TRBJ2-7	TGTGCCAGCAGCTTATTTCGTGACAGATCCTACGAGCAGTACTTC	CASSLFRDRSYEQYF
NA	NA	TRBV28	TRBJ2-4	TGTGCCAGCAGCCTGGAGATCAAAAACATTCAGTACTTC	CASSLEIKNIQYF
NA	TRBD1	TRBV5-1	TRBJ2-5	TGCGCCAGCAGCTCACAGGGGTCCCAAGAGACCCAGTACTTC	CASSSQGSQETQYF
NA	NA	TRBV9	TRBJ2-3	TGTGCCAGCAGCGTAGACTCAGGTACGCAGTATTTT	CASSVDSGTQYF
once	TRBD1	TRBV4-1	TRBJ2-3	TGCGCCAGCAGCCACTTGGACAGGGGCCTCACAGATACGCAGTATTTT	CASSHLDRGLTDTQYF
NA	NA	TRBV6-5	TRBJ1-1	TGTGCCAGCAGTGCCCACGGTGGGGGTAAAGCTTTCTTT	CASSAHGGGKAFF
NA	NA	TRBV19	TRBJ1-2	TGTGCCAGTAGTGGTTCAGGTGCGGGGGTTGGTGGCTACACCTTC	CASSGSGAGVGGYTF
NA	NA	TRBV11-2	TRBJ2-7	TGTGCCAGCAGCCACCCGCTGGGGTACGAGCAGTACTTC	CASSHPLGYEQYF
once	NA	TRBV29-1	TRBJ2-7	TGCAGCGTTGACTCCCCGGGGTACGAGCAGTACTTC	CSVDSPGYEQYF
few	NA	TRBV19	TRBJ2-2	TGTGCCAGTGCAAGACAGGAAGTTCGGGCCGGGGAGCTGTTTTTT	CASARQEVRAGELFF
NA	NA	TRBV6-6	TRBJ2-7	TGTGCCAGCAGTTATACAGGGAACGAGCAGTACTTC	CASSYTGNEQYF
NA	NA	TRBV30	TRBJ1-5	TGTGCCTGGAGTGTACACGGGGGGGTGTCAGGTCAGCCCCAGCATTTT	CAWSVHGGVSGQPQHF
NA	NA	TRBV2	TRBJ1-1	TGTGCCAGCACGGGGGGAGTGGTGAACACTGAAGCTTTCTTT	CASTGGVVNTEAFF
few	NA	TRBV14	TRBJ1-2	TGTGCCAGCAGCCAAGGGTTGGGGTATGGCTACACCTTC	CASSQGLGYGYTF
NA	TRBD1	TRBV9	TRBJ2-3	TGTGCCAGCGGAGGACTACAGGGGGCGCACGGGATGACAGATACGCAGTATTTT	CASGGLQGAHGMTDTQYF
NA	TRBD2	TRBV19	TRBJ2-1	TGTGCCAGTAGTATCTTTAGCGGGAGGCACAATGAGCAGTTCTTC	CASSIFSGRHNEQFF
few	NA	TRBV28	TRBJ1-2	TGTGCCAGCACGCAGTTTGGGGGCTATGGCTACACCTTC	CASTQFGGYGYTF
NA	NA	TRBV28	TRBJ2-1	TGTGCCAGCAGCAGGACAGTCTACAATGAGCAGTTCTTC	CASSRTVYNEQFF
few	TRBD1	TRBV30	TRBJ1-5	TGTGCCTGGGGACAGGGGGGGAATCAGCCCCAGCATTTT	CAWGQGGNQPQHF
NA	TRBD1	TRBV5-4	TRBJ1-2	TGTGCCAGCAGTAGTGACAGGGGTGGTGGCTACACCTTC	CASSSDRGGGYTF
NA	NA	TRBV15	TRBJ2-5	TGTGCCACCAGCAGAGATCGGGTCGAGGCCCAGTACTTC	CATSRDRVEAQYF
few	NA	TRBV5-4	TRBJ1-2	TGTGCCAGCAGCTTAGACAGATATGGCTACACCTTC	CASSLDRYGYTF
once	NA	TRBV19	TRBJ2-2	TGTGCCAGTAGTATAGTCGTCACCGGGGAGCTGTTTTTT	CASSIVVTGELFF
NA	NA	TRBV29-1	TRBJ1-3	TGCAGCGTAGAAATACTCTCTGGAAACACCATATATTTT	CSVEILSGNTIYF
NA	NA	TRBV30	TRBJ1-5	TGTGCCTGGGCTACATCGGGGGGTCAGCCCCAGCATTTT	CAWATSGGQPQHF
NA	NA	TRBV6-1	TRBJ1-2	TGTGCCAGCAGTGCTTCGGGACTAGCTAACTATGGCTACACCTTC	CASSASGLANYGYTF
NA	NA	TRBV28	TRBJ1-1	TGTGCCAGCAGTTTATTGCGGGGGGGCGGTGAAGCTTTCTTT	CASSLLRGGGEAFF
once	NA	TRBV10-3	TRBJ2-1	TGTGCCATCAGTGAAGGGGGGCGAAAAAACAATGAGCAGTTCTTC	CAISEGGRKNNEQFF
NA	NA	TRBV29-1	TRBJ2-4	TGCAGCGTTGAGGGCTCTTCCAAAAACATTCAGTACTTC	CSVEGSSKNIQYF
few	NA	TRBV2	TRBJ2-1	TGTGCCAGCACCTGGGCAAGCTCCTACAATGAGCAGTTCTTC	CASTWASSYNEQFF
NA	NA	TRBV10-3	TRBJ2-1	TGTGCCATCAGTGAGTCTGTCCCCCCCGTTAAAGGCAATGAGCAGTTCTTC	CAISESVPPVKGNEQFF
NA	NA	TRBV7-9	TRBJ1-2	TGTGCCAGCAGCTTACGAATGTATACTCCGGAGCAGGTCTATGGCTACACCTTC	CASSLRMYTPEQVYGYTF
NA	NA	TRBV4-1	TRBJ1-5	TGCGCCAGCAGCCAAGGGGAGGGGAGCGGCAATCAGCCCCAGCATTTT	CASSQGEGSGNQPQHF
NA	NA	TRBV27	TRBJ2-2	TGTGCCAGCAGTCCCGGGGTGATCGGGGAGCTGTTTTTT	CASSPGVIGELFF